This note documents a single T cell receptor (beta chain) sequence. No DNA is given; TCRdb re-called the 5' RACE reads and lists each CDR3 protein once. Across about 380,000 distinct CDR3 sequences, the top ten clones capture about 5.2% of the sample. The sample belongs to a study of T cells expressing NK-cell markers. Study in general: Among the eight sequenced donors, seven tested HCMV-seropositive and one tested seronegative.

The source of this sequence is a man aged 18 to 69 in good health. The sample taken for sequencing was blood T cells: a sorted CD56 or NKG2C T cell subset, CD4+ or CD8+ T cells, or bulk PBMC T cells (not recorded which).

The CDR3 loop is CASSVGVAGGRSTDTQYF. This rearrangement joins TRBV9 to TRBJ2-3; TCRdb indicates TRBD2, and absent DNA this call remains unverified. Germline CDR1 and CDR2: SGDLS and YYNGEE. This CDR3 has 18 amino acids.